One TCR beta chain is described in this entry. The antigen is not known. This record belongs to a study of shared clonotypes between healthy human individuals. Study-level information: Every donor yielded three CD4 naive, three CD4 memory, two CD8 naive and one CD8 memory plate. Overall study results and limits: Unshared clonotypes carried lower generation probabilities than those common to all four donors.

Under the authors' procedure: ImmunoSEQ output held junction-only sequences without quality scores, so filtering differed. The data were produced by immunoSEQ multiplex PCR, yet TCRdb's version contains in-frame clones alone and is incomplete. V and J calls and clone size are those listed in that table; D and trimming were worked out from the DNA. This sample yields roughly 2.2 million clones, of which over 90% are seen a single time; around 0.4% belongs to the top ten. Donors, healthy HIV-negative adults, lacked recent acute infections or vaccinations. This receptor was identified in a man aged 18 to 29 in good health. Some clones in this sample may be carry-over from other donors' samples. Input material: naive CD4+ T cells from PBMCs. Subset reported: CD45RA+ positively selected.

The CDR3 nucleotides read TGTGCCAGCAGTTACTCGAGCGTCGTCTACAATGAGCAGTTCTTC. This sequence encodes CASSYSSVVYNEQFF. This sequence joins TRBV6-6 and TRBJ2-1, with D unclear. Between the trimmed V and J ends, which lost 0 bases and 3 bases, there was a span of 9 bases. The germline gives CDR1 MNHNY, CDR2 SVGAGI (reference sequence). The CDR3 totals 15 residues.